The rows below give T cell receptor beta chains drawn from one sample of a study of regulatory T cells in long-lasting Graves disease. TCRdb itself ran the multiplex PCR reads through MiXCR, one entry per CDR3 protein. Here the sample spans 500,000 to 700,000 distinct CDR3 sequences, about 32% being singletons. The sequencing here drew on peripheral blood mononuclear cells (PBMCs), taken when the disease was refractory, from a patient treated with antithyroid drugs. The receptors stem from a female donor with Graves disease. Both conserved end residues are part of each CDR3. D genes are given only for firm matches. Where a row states a size, it is once, few, many or the class of an expanded clone; other rows omit it.

d_gene,j_gene,v_gene,abundance,CDR3nt,CDR3aa
-,TRBJ1-5,TRBV7-9,-,TGTGCCAGCAGCCGGCCGGGACTTGGCAATCAGCCCCAGCATTTT,CASSRPGLGNQPQHF
-,TRBJ1-2,TRBV25-1,few,TGTGCCAGCAGGCCCGCGGGCGAAAACTATGGCTGCACCTTC,CASRPAGENYGCTF
-,TRBJ2-5,TRBV10-3,-,TGTGCCACCCGGACGCATTTAAGGCCGGAAGAGACCCAGTACTTC,CATRTHLRPEETQYF
-,TRBJ1-5,TRBV6-1,-,TGTGCCAGCAGTCCAGGCCCCAGGGGTAGCAATCAGCCCCAGCATTTT,CASSPGPRGSNQPQHF
-,TRBJ1-2,TRBV29-1,few,TGCAGCGTTGAGGGCAGCTATGGCTACACCTTC,CSVEGSYGYTF
-,TRBJ2-6,TRBV15,few,TGTGCCACCAGCCCGGACTACCAAATTGGGGCCAACGTCCTGACTTTC,CATSPDYQIGANVLTF
-,TRBJ1-6,TRBV3-1,once,TGTGCCAGCAGCCATTCTAATTCACCCCTCCACTTT,CASSHSNSPLHF
TRBD1,TRBJ1-5,TRBV6-1,-,TGTGCCAGCAGTACCGATCTCACAGGGGGCAATCAGCCCCAGCATTTT,CASSTDLTGGNQPQHF
-,TRBJ1-3,TRBV15,-,TGTGCCACCAGCAGAGACCAGGGCTCTGGAAACACCATATATTTT,CATSRDQGSGNTIYF
-,TRBJ1-2,TRBV28,many,TGTGCCAGCAGCACCGGGGCTGGTGGCTACACCTTC,CASSTGAGGYTF
TRBD1,TRBJ2-5,TRBV11-3,-,TGTGCCAGCAGCTCTTCCGGGACAGGGGGCGAGACCCAGTACTTC,CASSSSGTGGETQYF
TRBD1,TRBJ1-5,TRBV7-9,-,TGTGCCAGCAGCCCAGCCTCAGGGGGCGCCCAGATCCAGCCCCAGCATTTT,CASSPASGGAQIQPQHF
TRBD1,TRBJ2-7,TRBV10-3,few,TGTGCCATCACTCCGGACAGGGACCTCTGGGAGCAGTACTTC,CAITPDRDLWEQYF
TRBD1,TRBJ1-2,TRBV3-1,-,TGTGCCAGCAGCCAAGATCGGACAGGGAACTATGGCTACACCTTC,CASSQDRTGNYGYTF
-,TRBJ1-1,TRBV12-3/TRBV12-4,few,TGTGCCAGCAACCCGGGCCATGCTAACACTGAAGCTTTCTTT,CASNPGHANTEAFF
-,TRBJ1-2,TRBV7-9,few,TGTGCCAGCAGCTTAAGTTCCAGGGGTTGGTATGGCTACACCTTC,CASSLSSRGWYGYTF
TRBD1,TRBJ1-2,TRBV28,-,TGTGCCAGCTCACCAGGGGGACAGGGAGCCGGCTACACCTTC,CASSPGGQGAGYTF
TRBD1,TRBJ1-5,TRBV29-1,few,TGCAGCGTGGGGGGGTTGGACAGGTATAGCAATCAGCCCCAGCATTTT,CSVGGLDRYSNQPQHF
-,TRBJ2-5,TRBV12-5,-,TGTGCTAGTGGTTCCCACAGGGAGGAGACCCAGTACTTC,CASGSHREETQYF
-,TRBJ2-7,TRBV9,-,TGTGCCAGCAGCCCCACCACGGGGGACTACGAGCAGTACTTC,CASSPTTGDYEQYF
-,TRBJ2-7,TRBV5-6,-,TGTGCCAGCAGTTTTCGATTCACCACGGACATTGCCTACGAGCAGTACTTC,CASSFRFTTDIAYEQYF
TRBD2,TRBJ2-5,TRBV11-2,-,TGTGCCAGCAGCCAAGTACTAGCGGGTTTACAAGAGACCCAGTACTTC,CASSQVLAGLQETQYF
TRBD1,TRBJ2-7,TRBV10-3,-,TGTGCCATCAGTGAGTGGAGGACAGGGCTCGAAGAGCAGTACTTC,CAISEWRTGLEEQYF
TRBD2,TRBJ2-5,TRBV29-1,few,TGCAGGAAACTTCCGGGACTAGGGCCAACCCTGGAAGAGACCCAGTACTTC,CRKLPGLGPTLEETQYF
TRBD2,TRBJ2-7,TRBV13,-,TGTGCCAGCAGCTCCCCTAGCGGTGGGACCCACGAGCAGTACTTC,CASSSPSGGTHEQYF
TRBD2,TRBJ2-2,TRBV11-2,-,TGTGCCAGCAGGGCTACTAGCGGGAAGAACACCGGGGAGCTGTTTTTT,CASRATSGKNTGELFF
TRBD2,TRBJ2-2,TRBV6-1,few,TGTGCCAGCAGCCAACGCGGGAGGCGGGCCGGGGAGCTGTTTTTT,CASSQRGRRAGELFF
-,TRBJ1-1,TRBV25-1,-,TGTGCCAGCAGTGAGACCCTGAGACCTTGGGGGACTGAAGCTTTCTTT,CASSETLRPWGTEAFF
-,TRBJ1-1,TRBV18,-,TGTGTCAGCTCACCACAGGGCAACACTGAAGCTTTCTTT,CVSSPQGNTEAFF
-,TRBJ1-2,TRBV15,many,TGTGCCACCAGCATAAGTCCGGGCTATGGCTACACCTTC,CATSISPGYGYTF
-,TRBJ1-2,TRBV19,-,TGTGCCAGTACTTCTAGTGGTGGCTACACCTTC,CASTSSGGYTF
-,TRBJ2-2,TRBV29-1,-,TGCAGTGTGGACACCGGGGAGCTGTTTTTT,CSVDTGELFF
-,TRBJ1-4,TRBV12-3/TRBV12-4,-,TGTGCCAGCAGTCAAGTGGTAATGAATGAAAAACTGTTTTTT,CASSQVVMNEKLFF
-,TRBJ2-7,TRBV30,-,TGTGCCTGGAGTGTAGACGGGTGCTTCAACGTCGAGAACTACGAGCAGTACTTC,CAWSVDGCFNVENYEQYF
-,TRBJ1-2,TRBV12-3/TRBV12-4,many,TGTGCCAGCAGTTCCAACGCGCGGCAGGGCGATGGCTACACCTTC,CASSSNARQGDGYTF
-,TRBJ2-5,TRBV14,-,TGTGCCAGCAGCCAAGATATCAGAGACCAAGAGACCCAGTACTTC,CASSQDIRDQETQYF
TRBD1,TRBJ1-2,TRBV6-1,-,TGTGCCAGCACTAGGACAGGGGTAAACTATGGCTGCACCTTC,CASTRTGVNYGCTF
-,TRBJ1-2,TRBV30,-,TGTGCCTTCCTGCGCTATGGCTACACCTTC,CAFLRYGYTF
-,TRBJ1-2,TRBV19,-,TGTGCCAGTAGTATTGGCAGGGGCACGGGGGGCTACACCTTC,CASSIGRGTGGYTF
-,TRBJ2-7,TRBV24-1,many,TGTGCCACCAGTGATGGTCTTTTCGGCGTCTCCTACGAGCAGTACTTC,CATSDGLFGVSYEQYF
TRBD1,TRBJ1-4,TRBV29-1,-,TGCAGCGTTGAGGGGACAGCTGCTAATGAAAAACTGTTTTTT,CSVEGTAANEKLFF
-,TRBJ2-7,TRBV2,few,TGTGCCAGCATGATACACGGATACGAGCAGTACTTC,CASMIHGYEQYF
-,TRBJ2-5,TRBV29-1,-,TGCAGCGTTGAAGAATCAGGGTCCGAGACCCAGTACTTC,CSVEESGSETQYF
TRBD1,TRBJ1-2,TRBV30,-,TGTGCCTGGAAGTTGGACAGGGGGCATTATGGCTACACCTTC,CAWKLDRGHYGYTF
-,TRBJ2-7,TRBV13,few,TGTGCCAGCAGCTTAACTCCCTCCTACGAGCAGTACTTC,CASSLTPSYEQYF
-,TRBJ1-1,TRBV28,-,TGTGCCGTATTTGGGGTTTATAGTGAAGCTTTCTTT,CAVFGVYSEAFF
TRBD1,TRBJ1-1,TRBV3-1,-,TGTGCCAGCAGCCAACTCGGGACAGCCCCCGGATTCTTT,CASSQLGTAPGFF
-,TRBJ1-5,TRBV6-4,-,TGTGCCAGCAGTCGCGATCCGACAGAGCAGCCCCAGCATTTT,CASSRDPTEQPQHF
-,TRBJ1-2,TRBV27,few,TGTGCCAGCAGTTTATCTGGGGTTGGGGGCTACACCTTC,CASSLSGVGGYTF
-,TRBJ2-5,TRBV20-1,-,TGCAGTGCTCCGCTAGCAGAAGAGACCCAGTACTTC,CSAPLAEETQYF